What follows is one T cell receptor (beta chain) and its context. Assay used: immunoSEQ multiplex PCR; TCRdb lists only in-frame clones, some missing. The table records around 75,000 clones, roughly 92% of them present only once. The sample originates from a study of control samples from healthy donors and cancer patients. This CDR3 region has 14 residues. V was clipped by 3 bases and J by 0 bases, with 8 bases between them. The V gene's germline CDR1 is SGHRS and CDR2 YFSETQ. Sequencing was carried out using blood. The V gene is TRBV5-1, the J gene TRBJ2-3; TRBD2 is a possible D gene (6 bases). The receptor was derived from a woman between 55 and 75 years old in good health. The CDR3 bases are TGCGCCAGCAGCTATAGCGGAAGCACAGATACGCAGTATTTT. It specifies CASSYSGSTDTQYF.